This TCR beta chain stems from a study of CD8+CD57+ T cells in acquired aplastic anemia. Across the whole study: Yields of DNA that came from sorted CD4+ and CD8+ cells averaged roughly 3.3 ug. Study-wide results and limits: Comparison of patients with controls identified roughly 30 shared CD8+ CDR3 sequences. Patients and controls were not found to differ significantly in CD8+ Simpson's diversity.

CDR3 and TCR beta VDJ profiling relied on genomic DNA as the template. TCRdb reanalysed the reads using MiXCR and keeps one entry per CDR3 protein. This sample yields 150,000 to 200,000 distinct CDR3 sequences, of which over 60% are seen a single time; about 45% belongs to the top ten. Germline V CDR1 and CDR2: MNHNS, SASEGT. Between the trimmed V and J ends, which lost 6 bases and 0 bases, there was a span of 14 bases. The CDR3 has 15 amino acids. For this clonotype: Its cognate antigen is unknown.

This TCR was sampled from a human donor with severe aplastic anemia or a healthy control (not recorded which). The source material was sorted CD4+, CD8+, or CD8+CD57+ T cells (not recorded which) from PBMCs. The rearrangement links TRBV6-1 to TRBJ2-5; no firm D call. The CDR3 reads CASRGLIKYQETQYF. CDR3 in DNA: TGTGCCAGCAGGGGCCTGATCAAGTACCAAGAGACCCAGTACTTC.